A single sample gave rise to the 18 T cell receptor beta chains below, sequenced in a study of shared clonotypes between healthy human individuals. Measured with immunoSEQ multiplex PCR; TCRdb has only the in-frame clones, and not every one. The data hold over 1.4 million clones, with roughly 96% observed a single time. The sample was naive CD4+ T cells sorted from blood. Stated subset: CD45RA+ positively selected. These receptors all come from a man aged 25-40 years in good health.

The chain employs TRBV7-9 and TRBJ2-5; no clear D. The CDR3 length is 12 residues. Germline V gene lookup returns CDR1 SEHNR and CDR2 FQNEAQ (reference sequence). V was pared by 0 bases and J by 8 bases, with 7 bases between. CDR3 coding DNA: TGTGCCAGCAGCTTAGCGAGGTCTACCCAGTACTTC. Translation: CASSLARSTQYF.

This clone was counted once. The chain combines TRBV6-1 with TRBJ1-2, with D possibly being TRBD1 (5 bases). CDR3 size: 13 residues. In germline, CDR1 is MNHNS, CDR2 SASEGT. The V gene lost 1 base and the J gene lost 7 bases, with 10 bases spanning the gap. In DNA, the CDR3 is TGTGCCAGCAGTGAAGTGGGACGGTTTGGCTACACCTTC. Amino acid sequence: CASSEVGRFGYTF.

Note on this clone: This may stem from a read error, because a much larger clone lies one nucleotide away. Different DNA sequences within this sample yield the same CDR3. The chain has TRBV18 and TRBJ2-2; D not certain. V lost 3 bases and J lost 4, with 3 bases in between. This CDR3 is 12 amino acids long. In germline, CDR1 is KGHSH, CDR2 LQKENI. The CDR3 bases are TGTGCCAGCTCACCTTTCACCGGGGAGCTGTTTTTT. Translating gives CASSPFTGELFF.

In this sample, this clone turned up once. V usage is TRBV10-3 and J usage is TRBJ2-7, with D perhaps matching TRBD2 (5 bases). Germline V gene lookup returns CDR1 ENHRY and CDR2 SYGVKD. Trimming removed 5 bases from V and 5 bases from J, with 19 bases in between. The CDR3 contains 15 residues. The CDR3 sequence: CAISTSPGSRDEQYF. The CDR3 region has the DNA TGTGCCATCAGTACCTCCCCGGGGTCTCGTGACGAGCAGTACTTC.

This rearrangement joins TRBV5-8 to TRBJ2-1; D perhaps matches TRBD2 (5 bases). Germline assignment: CDR1 SGHTS and CDR2 YDEGEE. The CDR3 is made up of 15 amino acids. V was clipped by 0 bases and J by 0 bases, with 7 bases between them. The CDR3 loop is CASSLAGFSYNEQFF. In nucleotides, the CDR3 is TGTGCCAGCAGCTTGGCGGGATTCTCCTACAATGAGCAGTTCTTC. Full variable domain (rest looked up from reference TRBV5-8 and TRBJ2-1): EAGVTQSPTHLIKTRGQQATLRCSPISGHTSVYWYQQALGLGLQFLLWYDEGEERNRGNFPPRFSGRQFPNYSSELNVNALELEDSALYLCASSLAGFSYNEQFFGPGTRLTVL.

V and J are TRBV7-9 and TRBJ2-5, with D unclear. Per germline, CDR1 SEHNR and CDR2 FQNEAQ (reference sequence). This CDR3 is 11 amino acids long. Trimming removed 7 bases from V and 0 bases from J, with 3 bases in between. In DNA form, the CDR3 reads TGTGCCAGCACGTACCAAGAGACCCAGTACTTC. Translation gives CASTYQETQYF.

This sequence joins TRBV9 and TRBJ1-5; no clear D. Trimming stripped 1 base from V and 7 bases from J, with 9 bases between. CDR3 length equals 13 residues. Germline loops: CDR1 SGDLS, CDR2 YYNGEE. In DNA, the CDR3 is TGTGCCAGCAGCGTATCCTCGCAACAGCCCCAGCATTTT. Translating gives CASSVSSQQPQHF.

This chain connects TRBV28 to TRBJ1-5; 7 bases align to TRBD1. Germline V gene data show CDR1 as MDHEN and CDR2 as SYDVKM. This CDR3 comprises 14 residues. V lost 7 bases and J lost 9; bases outside the gene matches: 12. CDR3 residues: CASIISGQVGPQHF. DNA of the CDR3: TGTGCCAGCATTATAAGTGGACAGGTGGGGCCCCAGCATTTT. Full variable domain (remainder filled in from reference TRBV28 and TRBJ1-5): DVKVTQSSRYLVKRTGEKVFLECVQDMDHENMFWYRQDPGLGLRLIYFSYDVKMKEKGDIPEGYSVSREKKERFSLILESASTNQTSMYLCASIISGQVGPQHFGDGTRLSIL.

The chain combines TRBV5-1 with TRBJ1-3; D is undetermined. This CDR3 spans 14 amino acids. The germline CDR1 and CDR2 sequences are SGHRS and YFSETQ. With 1 base removed from V and 3 bases from J, the gap between germline ends came to 8 bases. CDR3 in amino acids: CASSLSGYGNTIYF. In DNA, the CDR3 is TGCGCCAGCAGCTTGAGTGGATATGGAAACACCATATATTTT.

The genes are TRBV14 and TRBJ2-7; possible D gene TRBD1, 6 bases. The CDR3 is 15 amino acids. CDR1 is SGHDN and CDR2 is FVKESK in the germline V gene. Between the trimmed V and J ends, which lost 5 bases and 0 bases, there was a span of 14 bases. Here the CDR3 DNA reads TGTGCCAGCAGCATACTCAGGGGCCTCTCCTACGAGCAGTACTTC. Its translation is CASSILRGLSYEQYF.

The chain employs TRBV27 and TRBJ2-7, with a possible D match to TRBD2 (5 bases). Germline-derived CDR1 and CDR2 are MNHEY and SMNVEV (reference sequence). Trimming pared 1 base from V and 2 bases from J, leaving 9 bases between. The CDR3 extends over 14 amino acids. The DNA for the CDR3 is TGTGCCAGCAGTTTATACGGGGATACCTACGAGCAGTACTTC. Translating gives CASSLYGDTYEQYF.

This sequence joins TRBV19 and TRBJ2-5, with a possible D match to TRBD2 (6 bases). CDR1 and CDR2 (germline): LNHDA, SQIVND (reference sequence). The ends were cut back, 8 bases at V and 4 bases at J, with 17 bases in the middle. The CDR3 has 14 amino acids. In DNA, the CDR3 is TGTGCCAGTGGGCGCCTTTCCGGGGGAGAGACCCAGTACTTC. Its translation: CASGRLSGGETQYF.

The rearrangement uses TRBV15 and TRBJ2-7; no clear D. This CDR3 has 15 amino acids. Germline CDR1 reads LNHNV; CDR2 reads YYDKDF (reference sequence). Trimming took 1 base from V and 2 from J, leaving 12 bases between them. CDR3 sequence (DNA): TGTGCCACCAGCAGAGGCCGGCTGCCAACCTACGAGCAGTACTTC. This encodes CATSRGRLPTYEQYF. The variable domain in full, with the rest retrieved from reference TRBV15 and TRBJ2-7, is DAMVIQNPRYQVTQFGKPVTLSCSQTLNHNVMYWYQQKSSQAPKLLFHYYDKDFNNEADTPDNFQSRRPNTSFCFLDIRSPGLGDTAMYLCATSRGRLPTYEQYFGPGTRLTVT.

The J gene is TRBJ2-7, the V gene TRBV5-4, with D perhaps matching TRBD2 (6 bases). The CDR3 runs to 15 residues. CDR1 is SGHNT and CDR2 is YYREEE in the germline V gene (reference sequence). V lost 3 bases and J lost 4, with 17 bases in between. Here the CDR3 DNA reads TGTGCCAGCAGCTCCCCACTAGAAGGAGGGTACGAGCAGTACTTC. This gives the protein CASSSPLEGGYEQYF.

The J gene is TRBJ2-2, the V gene TRBV5-1; tentative D call: TRBD1 (7 bases). V was shortened by 4 bases and J by 1 base, with 11 bases between the two germline ends. The CDR3 runs 15 residues. Germline CDR1 reads SGHRS; CDR2 reads YFSETQ. CDR3 DNA sequence: TGCGCCAGCAGCGCGGGACAGTTGAACACCGGGGAGCTGTTTTTT. It is translated as CASSAGQLNTGELFF.

This clone was recorded once. CDR3 region: CASSLGIQTYEQYF. The CDR3, as DNA: TGCGCCAGCAGCTTAGGGATACAGACCTACGAGCAGTACTTC. The rearrangement links TRBV5-1 to TRBJ2-7; D unclear. The V end lost 2 bases, the J end lost 2 bases, and 11 bases lay between the germline ends. CDR1 SGHRS and CDR2 YFSETQ come from the germline V gene. CDR3 length: 14 amino acids.

The rearrangement joins TRBV10-1 to TRBJ2-7; perhaps TRBD2 as D (6 bases). The CDR3 spans 15 residues. Germline lookup yields CDR1 WNHNN and CDR2 SYGVQD (reference sequence). The V end lost 2 bases, the J end lost 4 bases, and 15 bases lay between the germline ends. The CDR3 sequence: CASSENVGGLYEQYF. In nucleotides, the CDR3 is TGCGCCAGCAGTGAGAACGTGGGAGGTTTGTACGAGCAGTACTTC.

The chain uses TRBV10-3 and TRBJ2-7, with no clear D. The CDR3 extends over 13 amino acids. Per the germline V gene, CDR1 is ENHRY and CDR2 is SYGVKD. Trimming removed 4 bases at V and 6 bases at J, with 13 bases between. The CDR3 region is CAISGQIVIEQYF. CDR3 coding DNA: TGTGCCATCAGTGGTCAAATAGTGATCGAGCAGTACTTC.